This T cell receptor (beta chain) is drawn from a study of T cell responses to AZD1222 COVID-19 vaccine. General study points: No repertoire was sampled before or during the peak T cell response, only after it. Donors in the cohort were predominantly white British and more often female, and clonal diversity was possibly underestimated. Targets within unmutated variant regions were reportedly found for nearly half of spike-specific TCRs.

Comment on this clone: The antigen remains unidentified.

TCRdb's copy holds only in-frame clones and misses some; the assay was immunoSEQ multiplex PCR. The sample lists approximately 150,000 clones; 93% were seen once. Trimming pared 0 bases from V and 10 bases from J, leaving 16 bases between. CDR3 size: 16 residues. From germline, CDR1 is MNHEY and CDR2 SVGAGI. Material: peripheral blood, obtained on day 0 of AZD1222 vaccination. This TCR derives from an adult in good health. The chain links TRBV6-5 to TRBJ1-6; tentatively, D is TRBD1 (5 bases). In DNA, the CDR3 is TGTGCCAGCAGTTACTCGGGGGGTTCGATAATCTCACCCCTCCACTTT. Translating gives CASSYSGGSIISPLHF.